A selection of T cell receptor beta chains follows, all from one sample in a study of OX40 agonist ivuxolimab in advanced cancers. This table comes from immunoSEQ multiplex PCR, and its TCRdb copy is limited to in-frame clones, with some not included. The sample yields about 46,000 clones, about 88% seen once. Here the sequenced sample was CD4+ or CD8+ T cells sorted from blood, taken in a trial of the OX40 agonist ivuxolimab. These TCRs come from an adult with an advanced solid tumor such as melanoma, head and neck, liver or kidney cancer. Each CDR3 is given with its conserved first and last residue. A D gene is named only where the DNA matches it firmly. Clone size is given for some rows only: seen once, a few or many times, or a class if the clone is expanded.

NA,NA,TRBV9,TRBJ2-3,CASSVGDSPDTQYF,TGTGCCAGCAGCGTAGGTGATAGCCCAGATACGCAGTATTTT
NA,few,TRBV11-2,TRBJ1-1,CASSLVSEAFF,TGTGCCAGCAGCTTAGTCTCTGAAGCTTTCTTT
TRBD2,NA,TRBV9,TRBJ2-3,CASSVRAGGPRDTQYF,TGTGCCAGCAGCGTACGAGCGGGGGGGCCGAGGGATACGCAGTATTTT
TRBD1,NA,TRBV4-1,TRBJ2-5,CASSQRTGGAGETQYF,TGCGCCAGCAGCCAAAGAACAGGGGGCGCGGGGGAGACCCAGTACTTC
NA,NA,TRBV25-1,TRBJ1-4,CASSEVLNEKLFF,TGTGCCAGCAGTGAGGTTCTTAATGAAAAACTGTTTTTT
NA,once,TRBV4-1,TRBJ2-3,CASSLLLLTDTQYF,TGCGCCAGCAGCCTTCTACTCCTCACAGATACGCAGTATTTT
NA,NA,TRBV2,TRBJ2-7,CASSDLNEQYF,TGTGCCAGCAGTGACCTTAACGAGCAGTACTTC
NA,NA,TRBV11-2,TRBJ2-7,CASSWATILEQYF,TGTGCCAGCAGCTGGGCAACTATACTAGAGCAGTACTTC
NA,once,TRBV6-1,TRBJ2-5,CASSGTHLGGQNYQETQYF,TGTGCCAGCAGTGGGACGCACCTCGGGGGACAGAACTACCAAGAGACCCAGTACTTC
TRBD2,NA,TRBV2,TRBJ2-3,CASSLTTSGITDTQYF,TGTGCCAGCAGTCTGACGACTAGCGGAATCACAGATACGCAGTATTTT
NA,NA,TRBV6-1,TRBJ2-3,CASKTRDPSGDTQYF,TGTGCCAGCAAAACTCGGGACCCCAGCGGAGATACGCAGTATTTT
NA,NA,TRBV12-5,TRBJ1-1,CASKVWDTEAFF,TGTGCTAGCAAGGTTTGGGACACTGAAGCTTTCTTT
NA,NA,TRBV29-1,TRBJ2-1,CSVEDRVREQFF,TGCAGCGTTGAAGATCGGGTGCGGGAGCAGTTCTTC
TRBD2,NA,TRBV7-6,TRBJ2-3,CASSPSGRGTDTQYF,TGTGCCAGCAGCCCGAGCGGGAGGGGCACAGATACGCAGTATTTT
NA,NA,TRBV7-8,TRBJ2-5,CASSFRALLGETQYF,TGTGCCAGCAGCTTCCGAGCCTTGCTTGGCGAGACCCAGTACTTC
NA,once,TRBV7-2,TRBJ1-1,CASSLRITEAFF,TGTGCCAGCAGCTTGAGGATCACTGAAGCTTTCTTT
NA,NA,TRBV4-3,TRBJ2-1,CASSHVLWNEQFF,TGCGCCAGCAGCCACGTTTTATGGAATGAGCAGTTCTTC